Listed below are T cell receptor beta chains from one sample, sequenced in a study of radiotherapy plus CTLA-4 blockade in lung cancer. Sequenced by immunoSEQ multiplex PCR; TCRdb stores in-frame clones only, minus some. The sample consists of some 110,000 clones, more than 65% of them appearing once. Here the sequenced sample was peripheral blood, taken from a patient treated with radiotherapy plus ipilimumab. The receptors stem from a human donor with non-small cell lung cancer who had a partial response to radiotherapy plus ipilimumab. Each CDR3 is given with its conserved first and last residue. The D gene is left open where the match is weak. The size field is filled for only some rows; it gives once, few, many or a size class.

TRBV5-1	once	.	TRBJ2-1	CASSLSGSSENEQFF	TGCGCCAGCAGCTTGTCCGGGAGCTCGGAGAATGAGCAGTTCTTC
TRBV7-9	few	.	TRBJ2-5	CASSLALVSGGETQYF	TGTGCCAGCAGCTTAGCGCTTGTTTCGGGGGGCGAGACCCAGTACTTC
TRBV18	.	TRBD2	TRBJ2-3	CASSPREGIYTDTQYF	TGTGCCAGCTCACCACGGGAGGGAATTTACACAGATACGCAGTATTTT
TRBV5-4	few	.	TRBJ2-5	CASSLEAGEETQYF	TGTGCCAGCAGCTTGGAGGCCGGAGAAGAGACCCAGTACTTC
TRBV5-6	.	TRBD1	TRBJ1-1	CASSLGTGGAFF	TGTGCCAGCAGCTTGGGGACAGGGGGGGCTTTCTTT
TRBV7-9	.	TRBD1	TRBJ1-1	CASSPETGGNTEAFF	TGTGCCAGCAGCCCGGAAACAGGGGGGAACACTGAAGCTTTCTTT
TRBV28	.	.	TRBJ1-5	CATILRQGGNQPQHF	TGTGCCACCATCTTAAGGCAGGGTGGCAATCAGCCCCAGCATTTT
TRBV6-5	once	.	TRBJ1-5	CASSYAREGKGQPQHF	TGTGCCAGCAGTTACGCCAGGGAGGGCAAGGGTCAGCCCCAGCATTTT
TRBV11-3	.	.	TRBJ1-2	CASSYPDGKGYTF	TGTGCCAGCAGCTACCCCGACGGGAAAGGCTACACCTTC
TRBV7-9	.	TRBD2	TRBJ2-5	CASSPPGLAGLETQYF	TGTGCCAGCAGCCCGCCGGGACTAGCGGGATTGGAGACCCAGTACTTC
TRBV6-1	.	TRBD2	TRBJ2-1	CASSEGRGLAGGYNEQFF	TGTGCCAGCAGTGAGGGGCGGGGACTAGCGGGAGGATACAATGAGCAGTTCTTC
TRBV6-6	.	TRBD2	TRBJ2-5	CASSSGGLETQYF	TGTGCCAGCAGTTCGGGGGGTCTGGAGACCCAGTACTTC
TRBV5-1	.	TRBD1	TRBJ2-7	CASSFRTGFQYEQYF	TGCGCCAGCAGCTTCAGGACAGGGTTTCAGTACGAGCAGTACTTC
TRBV2	.	.	TRBJ2-7	CASTRQSNSYEQYF	TGTGCCAGCACGCGGCAGTCAAACTCCTACGAGCAGTACTTC
TRBV5-1	.	TRBD1	TRBJ2-7	CASRTGTGPSYEQYF	TGCGCCAGCAGAACCGGGACAGGGCCCTCCTACGAGCAGTACTTC
TRBV10-3	.	.	TRBJ2-1	CAISFRESSYNEQFF	TGTGCCATCAGTTTCCGGGAGAGCTCCTACAATGAGCAGTTCTTC
TRBV9	.	.	TRBJ2-5	CASSAGGQETQYF	TGTGCCAGCAGCGCCGGAGGGCAAGAGACCCAGTACTTC
TRBV27	few	TRBD2	TRBJ2-3	CASSLLAADTQYF	TGTGCCAGCAGTTTACTAGCGGCAGATACGCAGTATTTT
TRBV28	.	TRBD1	TRBJ2-1	CASSSQGAVYNEQFF	TGTGCCAGCAGTTCCCAGGGGGCGGTGTACAATGAGCAGTTCTTC
TRBV19	.	TRBD2	TRBJ2-3	CASSSPSRAGDGDTQYF	TGTGCCAGTAGCAGTCCCTCAAGAGCGGGGGATGGAGATACGCAGTATTTT
TRBV5-4	.	TRBD1	TRBJ2-1	CASSFGPQGADEQFF	TGTGCCAGCAGCTTTGGGCCCCAGGGGGCAGATGAGCAGTTCTTC
TRBV6-5	.	TRBD1	TRBJ1-2	CASSEGQALRSYTF	TGTGCCAGCAGCGAGGGACAGGCCCTCCGCAGCTACACCTTC
TRBV5-1	.	.	TRBJ2-2	CASRSRENTGELFF	TGCGCCAGCAGGTCGCGGGAGAACACCGGGGAGCTGTTTTTT
TRBV7-3	.	.	TRBJ2-5	CASSLTASPQETQYF	TGTGCCAGCAGCTTAACTGCGAGCCCTCAAGAGACCCAGTACTTC
TRBV19	.	TRBD1	TRBJ2-2	CASSITGTGDTGELFF	TGTGCCAGTAGTATTACCGGGACAGGGGACACCGGGGAGCTGTTTTTT
TRBV18	.	.	TRBJ1-4	CASSPGGGNEKLFF	TGTGCCAGCTCACCCGGCGGCGGGAACGAAAAACTGTTTTTT
TRBV7-8	.	TRBD2	TRBJ2-7	CASSLARTSLLGEQYF	TGTGCCAGCAGCTTAGCCCGGACTAGCCTGCTGGGCGAGCAGTACTTC
TRBV30	once	.	TRBJ2-1	CAWRLGPYNEQFF	TGTGCCTGGAGACTAGGACCCTACAATGAGCAGTTCTTC
TRBV7-2	.	.	TRBJ2-5	CASSPRLVRETQYF	TGTGCCAGCAGCCCCCGACTAGTTAGAGAGACCCAGTACTTC
TRBV30	.	TRBD2	TRBJ2-3	CAWSPARAGYTDTQYF	TGTGCCTGGAGTCCCGCCCGAGCGGGATACACAGATACGCAGTATTTT
TRBV18	.	.	TRBJ2-1	CASSPSGERPHNEQFF	TGTGCCAGCTCCCCATCCGGGGAGCGGCCGCACAATGAGCAGTTCTTC
TRBV5-5	.	.	TRBJ2-1	CASSPQEGGSYNEQFF	TGTGCCAGCAGCCCACAGGAGGGAGGTTCCTACAATGAGCAGTTCTTC
TRBV19	.	.	TRBJ2-6	CASSVEPGANVLTF	TGTGCCAGTTCGGTTGAGCCTGGGGCCAACGTCCTGACTTTC
TRBV5-1	.	.	TRBJ1-1	CASSLEGRKTEAFF	TGCGCCAGCAGCTTGGAGGGGCGGAAAACTGAAGCTTTCTTT
TRBV9	.	.	TRBJ2-1	CASSRLAELYNEQFF	TGTGCCAGCAGCCGACTGGCGGAGTTATACAATGAGCAGTTCTTC